Presented here are 29 T cell receptor beta chains from one specimen sequenced in a study of beta chain features in type 1 diabetes. Sequenced material consisted of expressed TCRB transcripts (all of the isolated RNA was reverse transcribed). TCRdb keeps only in-frame clones here, not all; method: immunoSEQ multiplex PCR. In the table there are about 320,000 clones, 12% to 15% of which are singletons. Sequenced sample: central memory CD4+ T cells from blood. The source is a man in his thirties or forties in good health.

This clone was seen a few times. V is TRBV6-5 and J is TRBJ2-2, with unresolved D. Looked up from germline, CDR1 is MNHEY and CDR2 is SVGAGI. V was cut by 6 bases and J by 4 bases, with 12 bases left in between. The CDR3 spans 14 residues. CDR3 sequence reads: CASSPGPATGELFF. The CDR3 region has the DNA TGTGCCAGCAGCCCCGGCCCCGCCACCGGGGAGCTGTTTTTT.

This clone was observed a handful of times. The CDR3, as DNA: TGCAGTGGAGGTTCTCAAGAGACCCAGTACTTC. It yields the protein CSGGSQETQYF. The rearrangement joins TRBV20-1 to TRBJ2-5; no clear D. Between the trimmed V and J ends, which lost 7 bases and 2 bases, there was a span of 8 bases. The CDR3 extends over 11 amino acids. The germline CDR1 and CDR2 sequences are DFQATT and SNEGSKA (reference sequence).

This clone was counted between two and nine times. This chain connects TRBV5-6 to TRBJ2-7, with a weak D call TRBD1 (5 bases). The germline V and J ends were trimmed by 3 bases and 6 bases, with 16 bases remaining between them. Germline-derived CDR1 and CDR2 are SGHDT and YYEEEE. The CDR3 is made up of 14 amino acids. CDR3 nucleotides: TGTGCCAGCAGCTCAGGGTTCGTAATGGGCGAGCAGTACGTC. Amino acid sequence: CASSSGFVMGEQYV.

There are many counts of this clone. The rearrangement joins TRBV5-1 to TRBJ2-1; tentative D call: TRBD2 (5 bases). The germline V and J ends were trimmed by 0 bases and 7 bases, with 11 bases remaining between them. CDR3 length: 14 residues. Germline lookup yields CDR1 SGHRS and CDR2 YFSETQ. In nucleotides, the CDR3 is TGCGCCAGCAGCTTGGGGCGGGTTGTAAATGAGCAGTTCTTC. Its translation: CASSLGRVVNEQFF.

V gene TRBV4-2 combines with J gene TRBJ2-2; the D gene is possibly TRBD1 (6 bases). The germline V gene has CDR1 LGHNA and CDR2 YNFKEQ. The V end was cut by 5 bases, the J end by 4 bases, with 11 bases between. The CDR3 is made up of 14 amino acids. The CDR3 DNA reads as TGTGCCAGCAGCGGAGCACAGGGCACCGGGGAGCTGTTTTTT. The encoded protein is CASSGAQGTGELFF.

The sample holds a few counts of this clone. This chain joins TRBV19 and TRBJ1-2; possible D gene TRBD1, 6 bases. V was pared by 6 bases and J by 7 bases, with 15 bases between. CDR3 size: 13 residues. CDR1 is LNHDA, CDR2 SQIVND, per germline (reference sequence). The CDR3 DNA is TGTGCCAGTAGCATACAGGGTACAAGTGGCTACACCTTC. Its protein product is CASSIQGTSGYTF.

This clone has just one count. This sequence joins TRBV5-4 and TRBJ1-5, with D maybe TRBD1 (6 bases). Germline V gene sequence: CDR1 SGHNT, CDR2 YYREEE (reference sequence). V lost 4 bases and J lost 2, with 13 bases in between. The CDR3 totals 15 residues. The CDR3 DNA reads as TGTGCCAGCAGCGTACAGGGTTGGGGCAATCAGCCCCAGCATTTT. Its translation is CASSVQGWGNQPQHF.

This clone has just a few counts. The gene calls are TRBV27 and TRBJ1-5; perhaps TRBD1 as D (6 bases). Deletions cut 7 bases from V and 1 base from J, with 14 bases between. The germline CDR1 and CDR2 sequences are MNHEY and SMNVEV (reference sequence). This CDR3 is 15 amino acids long. The CDR3 region is CASKVGQGSNQPQHF. CDR3 sequence (DNA): TGTGCCAGCAAAGTAGGGCAGGGGAGCAATCAGCCCCAGCATTTT.

The chain uses TRBV11-2 and TRBJ2-1; D not certain. Germline V lookup: CDR1 SGHAT, CDR2 FQNNGV. Trimming cost V 2 bases and J 6 bases, with 8 bases left between them. This CDR3 region has 13 residues. The CDR3 DNA reads as TGTGCCAGCAGCTTACCATCTCGCAATGAGCAGTTCTTC. This codes for CASSLPSRNEQFF.

This clone came up a few times. The chain carries TRBV2 and TRBJ1-5, with D uncertain. Germline CDR1 and CDR2: SNHLY and FYNNEI. The CDR3 has 13 amino acids. Trimming removed 4 bases at V and 6 bases at J, with 10 bases between. In DNA, the CDR3 is TGTGCCAGCAGTGGTAATTCAATTCAGCCCCAGCATTTT. Protein: CASSGNSIQPQHF. The entire variable domain, with the rest obtained from reference TRBV2 and TRBJ1-5, is as follows: EPEVTQTPSHQVTQMGQEVILRCVPISNHLYFYWYRQILGQKVEFLVSFYNNEISEKSEIFDDQFSVERPDGSNFTLKIRSTKLEDSAMYFCASSGNSIQPQHFGDGTRLSIL.

The chain links TRBV10-3 to TRBJ1-3, with 8 bases aligning to TRBD1. The CDR3 has 15 residues. From germline, CDR1 is ENHRY and CDR2 SYGVKD. The J segment lost 4 bases and the V segment lost 2 bases, leaving 4 bases of the junction unmatched. Written as DNA, the CDR3 is TGTGCCATCAGTGAGCAGGGGGCGCCGGGAAACACCATATATTTT. Protein sequence: CAISEQGAPGNTIYF.

This clone was found many times. The gene calls are TRBV5-4 and TRBJ2-3; D possibly corresponds to TRBD2 (6 bases). Looked up from germline, CDR1 is SGHNT and CDR2 is YYREEE (reference sequence). The CDR3 totals 12 residues. Trimming removed 1 base from V and 6 bases from J, with 6 bases in between. The CDR3 DNA reads TGTGCCAGCAGCTTGACTAGCGATACGCAGTATTTT. This translates into CASSLTSDTQYF.

This clone was seen only a few times. Other nucleotide sequences in the sample specify the same CDR3. J is TRBJ2-3 and V is TRBV5-1; D is perhaps TRBD2 (6 bases). The CDR3 sequence is 15 residues long. From germline, CDR1 is SGHRS and CDR2 YFSETQ. V lost 0 bases to trimming and J lost 0 bases, with 8 bases between them. The CDR3 nucleotides read TGCGCCAGCAGCTTGGCAGGGACTAGCACAGATACGCAGTATTTT. Translation gives CASSLAGTSTDTQYF. The variable domain in full, completed from reference TRBV5-1 and TRBJ2-3, reads KAGVTQTPRYLIKTRGQQVTLSCSPISGHRSVSWYQQTPGQGLQFLFEYFSETQRNKGNFPGRFSGRQFSNSRSEMNVSTLELGDSALYLCASSLAGTSTDTQYFGPGTRLTVL.

This clone has just a few counts. This CDR3 is also generated by other DNA sequences in the sample. CDR3 sequence: CASSLESNQPQHF. For the CDR3, the DNA is TGTGCCAGCAGCTTAGAGAGCAATCAGCCCCAGCATTTT. The genes are TRBV7-2 and TRBJ1-5; D is ambiguous. Germline values: CDR1 SGHTA, CDR2 FQGNSA. Deletions cut 1 base from V and 1 base from J, with 2 bases between. CDR3 length: 13 amino acids.

This clone was observed many times. CDR3 amino acids: CASTPRRKQETQYF. The CDR3 DNA sequence: TGTGCCAGCACCCCGCGACGCAAGCAAGAGACCCAGTACTTC. V gene TRBV21-1 combines with J gene TRBJ2-5. TRBV21-1 is labeled a pseudogene. There are 14 residues in the CDR3.

The chain couples TRBV6-5 to TRBJ1-5; a weak D match, TRBD1 (6 bases). This CDR3 is 15 amino acids long. CDR1 is MNHEY, CDR2 SVGAGI, per germline. V was clipped by 10 bases and J by 3 bases, with 19 bases between them. CDR3 residues: CATRTSGAANQPQHF. The CDR3 DNA reads TGTGCCACCAGAACGTCGGGGGCAGCCAATCAGCCCCAGCATTTT.

This clone has more than one count but fewer than ten. The CDR3 sequence: CASSPLEGTSIFYEQYV. In DNA form, the CDR3 reads TGTGCCAGCAGCCCTCTAGAAGGGACTTCAATATTCTACGAGCAGTACGTC. The chain joins TRBV21-1 to TRBJ2-7; the tabulated D call, TRBD2, remains unverified against the DNA. TRBV21-1 is tagged as a pseudogene. This CDR3 has 17 residues.

This rearrangement joins TRBV5-8 to TRBJ1-2; D gene uncertain. Germline values: CDR1 SGHTS, CDR2 YDEGEE. The CDR3 is 18 residues long. V was trimmed by 1 base and J by 4 bases, leaving 23 bases between them. CDR3 coding DNA: TGTGCCAGCAGCTTGAATTCGGTCAGAAGATGGATTAGCTATGGCTACACCTTC. The encoded protein is CASSLNSVRRWISYGYTF.

The chain is built from TRBV4-3 and TRBJ1-5, with a possible D match to TRBD1 (5 bases). CDR1 and CDR2 (germline): LGHNA, YSLEER. The V and J ends lost 4 bases and 5 bases respectively, with 12 bases between them. The CDR3 has 14 residues. The CDR3 loop is CASSPRAGDQPQHF. The CDR3 DNA reads as TGCGCCAGCAGCCCCAGGGCCGGGGATCAGCCCCAGCATTTT.

This clone was observed at least ten times. The V gene is TRBV14, the J gene TRBJ1-6; D is ambiguous. Trimming removed 0 bases at V and 7 bases at J, with 7 bases between. CDR3 length: 14 residues. The V gene's germline CDR1 is SGHDN and CDR2 FVKESK. For the CDR3, the DNA is TGTGCCAGCAGCCAAGATGCTTGGAATTCACCCCTCCACTTT. It specifies CASSQDAWNSPLHF.

This sequence joins TRBV19 and TRBJ1-2; tentative D call: TRBD1 (5 bases). Trimming shortened V by 4 bases and J by 8 bases, and 11 bases separated the two germline ends. Germline V CDR1 and CDR2: LNHDA, SQIVND (reference sequence). The CDR3 runs 12 residues. CDR3: CASSTGPWGYTF. DNA of the CDR3: TGTGCCAGTAGTACGGGACCCTGGGGCTACACCTTC.

This clone has only a few counts. The V call is TRBV7-9, the J call TRBJ2-3, with 9 bases matching TRBD2. The germline CDR1 and CDR2 sequences are SEHNR and FQNEAQ (reference sequence). CDR3 length: 14 amino acids. Germline trimming cut 5 bases from V and 4 bases from J; bases unmatched to any gene: 4. The CDR3 is CASSPWTSADTQYF. CDR3 DNA: TGTGCCAGCAGCCCATGGACTAGCGCAGATACGCAGTATTTT.

Notes on this clone: This sample includes further DNA sequences coding for the same CDR3. This chain links TRBV9 with TRBJ2-5; 9 bases are shared with TRBD1. The germline gives CDR1 SGDLS, CDR2 YYNGEE. The V gene end was trimmed by 0 bases and the J gene end by 6 bases; junction bases not matched to a gene: 3. The CDR3 consists of 14 residues. DNA for the CDR3: TGTGCCAGCAGCGTAGGGGGACAGGGCAAGACCCAGTACTTC. Translating it yields CASSVGGQGKTQYF.

This clone was seen a few times. The chain joins TRBV11-2 to TRBJ1-2, with D perhaps TRBD1 (5 bases). Germline V lookup: CDR1 SGHAT, CDR2 FQNNGV. This CDR3 region has 14 residues. The V end lost 7 bases, the J end lost 4 bases, and 16 bases lay between the germline ends. The CDR3 coding sequence is TGTGCCAGCACGGCCGGGACGATAGGCTATGGCTACACCTTC. Its translation is CASTAGTIGYGYTF.

This clone was seen only a few times. The gene calls are TRBV11-2 and TRBJ1-1; 8 bases agree with TRBD1. V was clipped by 1 base and J by 4 bases; unmatched bases: 5. CDR1 is SGHAT and CDR2 is FQNNGV in the germline V gene. The length of the CDR3 is 15 residues. The CDR3 DNA sequence: TGTGCCAGCAGCTTAGCGACAGGGGCGGCCACTGAAGCTTTCTTT. This codes for CASSLATGAATEAFF. The variable domain in full, with the rest retrieved from reference TRBV11-2 and TRBJ1-1, is EAGVAQSPRYKIIEKRQSVAFWCNPISGHATLYWYQQILGQGPKLLIQFQNNGVVDDSQLPKDRFSAERLKGVDSTLKIQPAKLEDSAVYLCASSLATGAATEAFFGQGTRLTVV.

The gene calls are TRBV27 and TRBJ1-1; maybe TRBD1 (6 bases). V lost 1 base to trimming and J lost 5 bases, with 11 bases between them. CDR1 is MNHEY and CDR2 is SMNVEV in the germline V gene (reference sequence). The CDR3 sequence is 14 residues long. CDR3 residues: CASSLYREATEAFF. The CDR3 DNA reads as TGTGCCAGCAGTTTATACAGGGAGGCGACTGAAGCTTTCTTT.

This clone has just a few counts. The chain joins TRBV10-3 to TRBJ1-2; 8 positions match TRBD1. Germline loops: CDR1 ENHRY, CDR2 SYGVKD. V lost 2 bases, J lost 4 bases, and 3 bases stayed unmatched. CDR3 length: 14 residues. The DNA for the CDR3 is TGTGCCATCAGTGAGCAGGGGGCCGGCTATGGCTACACCTTC. It yields the protein CAISEQGAGYGYTF.

This clone was observed a few times. V gene TRBV9 combines with J gene TRBJ1-2, with unresolved D. Germline loops: CDR1 SGDLS, CDR2 YYNGEE. V lost 7 bases and J lost 7, with 17 bases in between. This CDR3 comprises 13 residues. CDR3 in DNA: TGTGCCAGCGCGTCGGGTTCTTCCGCTGGCTACACCTTC. Translating gives CASASGSSAGYTF.

The chain has TRBV6-1 and TRBJ2-1, with 11 bases aligning to TRBD1. Germline assignment: CDR1 MNHNS and CDR2 SASEGT. This CDR3 is built from 13 residues. V dropped 10 bases and J dropped 3; count of bases not matched to a gene: 2. The CDR3 is CATGTGGYNEQFF. The CDR3 DNA reads TGTGCCACCGGGACAGGGGGCTACAATGAGCAGTTCTTC.